This T cell receptor (beta chain) was obtained from a study of CD8+ T cells in alopecia areata. Treatment defined: oral pan-JAK inhibitor, 5-10 mg twice daily. Sorting separated CD4+ and CD8+ T cells out of PBMCs. RNA was isolated and reverse transcribed to cDNA, the sequencing template. TCRdb's table, derived via immunoSEQ multiplex PCR, lists solely in-frame clones and lacks some. Of approximately 180,000 clones in the sample, less than 70% were seen once. The V end was cut by 3 bases, the J end by 5 bases, with 23 bases between. Per germline, CDR1 SGDLS and CDR2 YYNGEE. The CDR3 is made up of 18 amino acids. Study-wide results and limits: Under tofacitinib, fewer expanded CD8+ clones appeared among the top 100 scalp clones. Many of the expanded lesional clones endured in scalp and blood while on tofacitinib. Any link of baseline CD8+ expansion to response, resting on one nonresponder, remains uncertain.

In regard to this clone: Its antigen is not identified.

V usage is TRBV9 and J usage is TRBJ1-4; perhaps TRBD1 as D (5 bases). The sequenced sample was CD8+ T cells sorted from blood, obtained at week 24, from a patient treated with tofacitinib. The source is a human donor with alopecia areata. CDR3 bases: TGTGCCAGCAGCGACCGGGACGGCAGTTCGAGGCGGAATGAAAAACTGTTTTTT. It encodes CASSDRDGSSRRNEKLFF.